The present entry profiles one T cell receptor (beta chain) with its context. These data belong to a study of T cells after yellow fever vaccination. CDR1 is SGDLS and CDR2 is YYNGEE in the germline V gene. This CDR3 contains 15 residues. V lost 4 bases, J lost 0 bases, and 14 bases lay in between. TCRdb re-derived calls from the 5' RACE reads in MiXCR, one entry per CDR3 protein. The sample holds 150,000 to 200,000 distinct CDR3 sequences; roughly 8.8% are singletons and the top ten take roughly a third. The gene calls are TRBV9 and TRBJ2-7, with D uncertain. The sequencing here drew on CD8+ T cells sorted from PBMCs, taken 45 days after the yellow fever booster vaccination. This clonotype was sampled from a man aged 18 to 30 who received the YFV17D yellow fever vaccine. The CDR3 loop is CASSPDGLSSYEQYF. The CDR3 DNA follows: TGTGCCAGCAGCCCAGACGGCCTTAGCTCCTACGAGCAGTACTTC.